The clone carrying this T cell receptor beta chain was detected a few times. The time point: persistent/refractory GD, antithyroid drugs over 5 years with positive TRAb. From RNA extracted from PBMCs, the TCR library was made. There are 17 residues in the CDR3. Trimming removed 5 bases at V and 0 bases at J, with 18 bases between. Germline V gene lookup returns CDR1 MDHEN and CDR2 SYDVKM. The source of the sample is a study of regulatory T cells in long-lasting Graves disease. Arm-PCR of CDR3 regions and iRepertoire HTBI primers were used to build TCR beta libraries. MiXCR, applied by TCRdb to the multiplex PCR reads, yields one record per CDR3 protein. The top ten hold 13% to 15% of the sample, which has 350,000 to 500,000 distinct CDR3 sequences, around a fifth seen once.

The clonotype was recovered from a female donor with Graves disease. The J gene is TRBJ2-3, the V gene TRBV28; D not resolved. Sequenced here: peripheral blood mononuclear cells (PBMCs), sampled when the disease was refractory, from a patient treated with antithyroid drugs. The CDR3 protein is CASSPGINSVSTDTQYF. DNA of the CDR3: TGTGCCAGCAGTCCCGGAATAAACTCCGTGAGCACAGATACGCAGTATTTT.